Below, 20 T cell receptor beta chains from the same sample are listed, as sequenced in a study of blood T cell repertoires in COVID-19. Repertoires were generated with immunoSEQ multiplex PCR, while TCRdb's copy carries only in-frame clones and drops some. The top ten hold over 8% of the sample, which has 250,000 or so clones, more than 75% seen once. The sequenced sample was peripheral blood. These receptors all come from a man aged 40-50 years with active or convalescent COVID-19.

The V gene is TRBV3-1 (or the pseudogene TRBV3-2), the J gene TRBJ1-2, with D possibly TRBD1 on 6 matching bases. The V and J ends lost 0 bases and 3 bases respectively, with 8 bases between them. The CDR3 runs to 14 residues. CDR1 and CDR2 (germline): LGHDT, YNNKEL (reference sequence). CDR3 protein: CASSQEGHYYGYTF. In DNA, the CDR3 is TGTGCCAGCAGCCAAGAGGGACACTACTATGGCTACACCTTC.

The CDR3 nucleotides read TGTGCCAGCCAGATTCTTAGCAATCAGCCCCAGCATTTT. The encoded protein is CASQILSNQPQHF. The V and J genes are TRBV2 and TRBJ1-5; D remains ambiguous. Germline V gene data show CDR1 as SNHLY and CDR2 as FYNNEI. This CDR3 is built from 13 residues. V shed 8 bases and J shed 0 bases, with 8 bases lying between them.

The chain recombines TRBV4-1 with TRBJ2-3; 7 bases align to TRBD1. The CDR3 extends over 16 amino acids. V lost 3 bases, J lost 2 bases, and 8 bases stayed unmatched. CDR1 and CDR2 (germline): MGHRA, YSYEKL. The CDR3 protein is CASSQTTGTLTDTQYF. Here the CDR3 DNA reads TGCGCCAGCAGCCAGACGACAGGGACACTCACAGATACGCAGTATTTT.

The chain uses TRBV18 and TRBJ1-3; TRBD1 matches at 7 bases. Germline loops: CDR1 KGHSH, CDR2 LQKENI. The CDR3 has 16 amino acids. V lost 3 bases and J lost 5; bases outside the gene matches: 10. The CDR3 DNA sequence: TGTGCCAGCTCACCTCAAGCACAGGGGAATAGAAACACCATATATTTT. This encodes CASSPQAQGNRNTIYF.

J is TRBJ1-5 and V is TRBV30; perhaps TRBD1 as D (5 bases). V lost 4 bases, J lost 2 bases, and 12 bases lay in between. Per germline, CDR1 GTSNPN and CDR2 SVGIG (reference sequence). The CDR3 has 14 residues. The chain's CDR3 is CAWNGGPGNQPQHF. The CDR3, as DNA: TGTGCCTGGAACGGGGGACCGGGCAATCAGCCCCAGCATTTT. The full variable domain, its missing parts supplied by reference TRBV30 and TRBJ1-5, is SQTIHQWPATLVQPVGSPLSLECTVEGTSNPNLYWYRQAAGRGLQLLFYSVGIGQISSEVPQNLSASRPQDRQFILSSKKLLLSDSGFYLCAWNGGPGNQPQHFGDGTRLSIL.

Details on this clone: Additional DNA sequences in this sample encode the identical CDR3. The CDR3 region is CASSLAGNEKLFF. CDR3 DNA: TGTGCCAGCAGTTTGGCCGGGAATGAAAAACTGTTTTTT. V usage is TRBV28 and J usage is TRBJ1-4; no clear D gene. V shed 3 bases and J shed 5 bases, with 7 bases lying between them. The CDR3 sequence is 13 residues long. Germline lookup yields CDR1 MDHEN and CDR2 SYDVKM.

The rearrangement links TRBV5-4 to TRBJ2-1; 9 nucleotides line up with TRBD2. The J segment lost 2 bases and the V segment lost 4 bases, leaving 10 bases of the junction unmatched. This CDR3 has 17 residues. Germline V CDR1 and CDR2: SGHNT, YYREEE (reference sequence). The CDR3: CASSPIMAGGTYNEQFF. CDR3 coding DNA: TGTGCCAGCAGCCCCATCATGGCGGGAGGGACCTACAATGAGCAGTTCTTC. Full variable domain (missing parts from reference TRBV5-4 and TRBJ2-1): ETGVTQSPTHLIKTRGQQVTLRCSSQSGHNTVSWYQQALGQGPQFIFQYYREEENGRGNFPPRFSGLQFPNYSSELNVNALELDDSALYLCASSPIMAGGTYNEQFFGPGTRLTVL.

The V gene is TRBV4-1, the J gene TRBJ2-1, with 7 bases that match TRBD2. The CDR3 runs 15 residues. Germline CDR1 MGHRA, CDR2 YSYEKL. The V gene end was trimmed by 4 bases and the J gene end by 3 bases; junction bases not matched to a gene: 6. This CDR3 is CASSRTSAGYNEQFF. The CDR3 coding sequence is TGCGCCAGCAGCCGCACTAGCGCAGGCTACAATGAGCAGTTCTTC.

CDR3 DNA: TGCAGCGTTGTCGTCAGCCAAGAGACCCAGTACTTC. Residues: CSVVVSQETQYF. This rearrangement joins TRBV29-1 to TRBJ2-5; unclear D gene. This CDR3 comprises 12 residues. Trimming cost V 4 bases and J 1 base, with 7 bases left between them. The germline gives CDR1 SQVTM, CDR2 ANQGSEA.

This chain links TRBV7-9 with TRBJ2-7; D ambiguous. CDR1 is SEHNR, CDR2 FQNEAQ, per germline (reference sequence). The CDR3 totals 12 residues. V was trimmed by 3 bases and J by 0 bases, leaving 3 bases between them. CDR3 DNA sequence: TGTGCCAGCAGCTTTAGCTCCTACGAGCAGTACTTC. It encodes CASSFSSYEQYF.

V usage is TRBV7-8 and J usage is TRBJ1-4; TRBD1 might be the D (6 bases). Trimming cost V 4 bases and J 6 bases, with 12 bases left between them. The CDR3 is 14 residues long. CDR1 is SGHVS, CDR2 FQNEAQ, per germline. Here the CDR3 reads CASSSPGHDEKLFF. CDR3 sequence (DNA): TGTGCCAGCAGCTCACCGGGACATGATGAAAAACTGTTTTTT.

The V gene is TRBV7-6, the J gene TRBJ1-3, with no clear D. The CDR3 has 13 amino acids. CDR1 and CDR2 (germline): SGHVS, FNYEAQ. Trimming cost V 3 bases and J 3 bases, with 6 bases left between them. The CDR3 sequence is CASSFGGGNTIYF. In DNA form, the CDR3 reads TGTGCCAGCAGCTTTGGAGGTGGAAACACCATATATTTT.

This clone was counted between two and nine times. The chain couples TRBV15 to TRBJ1-2, with D possibly being TRBD1 (6 bases). Deletions cut 1 base from V and 1 base from J, with 16 bases between. CDR1 is LNHNV, CDR2 YYDKDF, per germline (reference sequence). This CDR3 has 17 residues. The CDR3 reads CATSRADTGWDNYGYTF. The CDR3, as DNA: TGTGCCACCAGCAGAGCCGATACAGGGTGGGATAACTATGGCTACACCTTC.

The table lists this clone with a count of one. V is TRBV2 and J is TRBJ2-2, with D perhaps TRBD1 (6 bases). There are 15 residues in the CDR3. Germline V gene data show CDR1 as SNHLY and CDR2 as FYNNEI. Trimming took 7 bases from V and 3 from J, leaving 15 bases between them. This chain's CDR3 is CASTVQGVDTGELFF. Written as DNA, the CDR3 is TGTGCCAGCACTGTACAGGGAGTGGACACCGGGGAGCTGTTTTTT.

The chain links TRBV7-2 to TRBJ1-3, with D maybe TRBD1 (6 bases). CDR3 length: 15 residues. Germline V gives CDR1 SGHTA, CDR2 FQGNSA. The ends were cut back, 0 bases at V and 4 bases at J, with 10 bases in the middle. DNA for the CDR3: TGTGCCAGCAGCTTAGCGCACAGGGAGGGAAACACCATATATTTT. Its protein is CASSLAHREGNTIYF.

J is TRBJ2-1 and V is TRBV28; TRBD2 matches 12 bases. CDR3 length equals 12 residues. Germline V CDR1 and CDR2: MDHEN, SYDVKM. The CDR3 spells CLCLAGGGEQFF. The DNA of the CDR3 is TGTTTATGTCTAGCGGGAGGGGGTGAGCAGTTCTTC.

This clone was detected only a few times. CDR3 coding DNA: TGTGCCAGCAGTCCTAGACAGCGAGGGACTGGCAATCAGCCCCAGCATTTT. Amino acid sequence: CASSPRQRGTGNQPQHF. The chain uses TRBV6-6 and TRBJ1-5, with TRBD1 as a possible D gene (5 bases). This CDR3 contains 17 residues. The V and J ends lost 5 bases and 2 bases respectively, with 19 bases between them. The germline gives CDR1 MNHNY, CDR2 SVGAGI (reference sequence).

The chain couples TRBV13 to TRBJ1-1, with TRBD1 matching 12 bases. CDR3 length equals 16 residues. The V and J ends lost 5 bases and 5 bases, in that order; junction bases with no gene match: 9. From germline, CDR1 is PRHDT and CDR2 FYEKMQ (reference sequence). The CDR3 DNA is TGTGCCAGCAGCCCCGGGACAGGGGGCTTGGTAACTGAAGCTTTCTTT. Translated: CASSPGTGGLVTEAFF.

This chain connects TRBV5-1 to TRBJ2-2; D gene unclear. This CDR3 has 12 residues. Germline V lookup: CDR1 SGHRS, CDR2 YFSETQ. V lost 1 base to trimming and J lost 5 bases, with 3 bases between them. The CDR3 DNA is TGCGCCAGCAGCTTGCAGACCGGGGAGCTGTTTTTT. Translated: CASSLQTGELFF.

The rearrangement joins TRBV7-2 to TRBJ1-2, with 8 bases identical to TRBD1. This CDR3 is 15 amino acids long. The V and J ends lost 5 bases and 4 bases, in that order; junction bases with no gene match: 9. Germline V lookup: CDR1 SGHTA, CDR2 FQGNSA. CDR3 sequence (DNA): TGTGCCAGCAGCGACCGGACAGGGACTGGCTATGGCTACACCTTC. Encoded protein: CASSDRTGTGYGYTF.